These 20 T cell receptor beta chains were sequenced from one sample in a study of T-cell memory formation after mild COVID-19. MiXCR, run by TCRdb on the 5' RACE reads, gives a single entry per CDR3 protein. The data show hundreds of thousands of distinct CDR3 sequences, with about 25% seen just once and around 13% held by the top ten. The sequenced material came from PBMCs or a T cell subset sorted from them (not recorded which). The origin of the receptors is an adult woman who had mild COVID-19 (a few samples of this study predate the infection). Cell type and time point are not known.

This clonotype turned up a few times. This chain uses TRBV9 with TRBJ2-5; 11 positions match TRBD1. Germline lookup yields CDR1 SGDLS and CDR2 YYNGEE. J gave up 4 bases and V 4 bases, and 9 bases lay outside the gene matches. CDR3 length: 16 residues. The CDR3 DNA reads as TGTGCCAGCAGCCCAATCCGAGGGACAGGGGGAGAGACCCAGTACTTC. This sequence encodes CASSPIRGTGGETQYF.

The J gene is TRBJ2-5, the V gene TRBV29-1, with 8 bases lining up with TRBD2. Germline trimming cut 7 bases from V and 5 bases from J; bases unmatched to any gene: 12. In germline, CDR1 is SQVTM, CDR2 ANQGSEA. This CDR3 has 14 amino acids. CDR3 sequence: CSAGGSGGSETQYF. CDR3 DNA sequence: TGCAGCGCGGGAGGGTCTGGGGGCTCGGAGACCCAGTACTTC.

This clonotype has a handful of counts. The chain recombines TRBV7-2 with TRBJ2-7, with 7 nucleotides matching TRBD2. The germline gives CDR1 SGHTA, CDR2 FQGNSA. V trimming: 0 bases; J trimming: 5 bases; junction bases outside the gene matches: 4. The CDR3 loop spans 14 amino acids. The CDR3 DNA reads TGTGCCAGCAGCTTAGCCGGCGGGAGTCACGAGCAGTACTTC. It encodes CASSLAGGSHEQYF.

The table lists this clonotype with a count of one. The chain couples TRBV7-2 to TRBJ1-4; D is ambiguous. The CDR3 spans 14 residues. V lost 5 bases and J 5 bases, leaving 12 bases between the germline ends. The germline gives CDR1 SGHTA, CDR2 FQGNSA. The CDR3, as DNA: TGTGCCAGCAGCCGCACTGCGTTAAATGAAAAACTGTTTTTT. It codes for CASSRTALNEKLFF.

In its sample, this clonotype was seen a few times. The CDR3 is CASSSPKITYEQYF. CDR3 nucleotide sequence: TGTGCCAGCAGTTCCCCAAAAATTACCTACGAGCAGTACTTC. The J gene is TRBJ2-7, the V gene TRBV12-3 or TRBV12-4; unclear D gene. This CDR3 comprises 14 residues. Trimming cost V 4 bases and J 2 bases, with 12 bases left between them.

The chain combines TRBV7-2 with TRBJ1-3, with D possibly TRBD1 on 6 matching bases. V shed 5 bases and J shed 2 bases, with 13 bases lying between them. Germline V CDR1 and CDR2: SGHTA, FQGNSA. The CDR3 runs to 15 residues. CDR3 nucleotide sequence: TGTGCCAGCAGCCGCGCCGGGGGGCCTGGAAACACCATATATTTT. This translates into CASSRAGGPGNTIYF.

The genes are TRBV29-1 and TRBJ2-7; D is uncertain. The CDR3 has 12 amino acids. V was shortened by 6 bases and J by 1 base, with 10 bases between the two germline ends. Germline-derived CDR1 and CDR2 are SQVTM and ANQGSEA. CDR3 sequence: CSVATDSYEQYF. DNA for the CDR3: TGCAGCGTGGCAACAGATTCCTACGAGCAGTACTTC.

This clonotype was detected only a few times. The chain is built from TRBV25-1 and TRBJ1-2, with D tentatively TRBD1 (6 bases). This CDR3 comprises 16 residues. Germline V gene sequence: CDR1 MGHDK, CDR2 SYGVNS. Trimming pared 4 bases from V and 8 bases from J, leaving 23 bases between. The CDR3 nucleotides read TGTGCCAGCAGTGGGCTAGTGGGCAGGGGCATGCGCGGCTACACCTTC. Encoded protein: CASSGLVGRGMRGYTF.

This clonotype was detected only a few times. The chain uses TRBV18 and TRBJ2-2; weak D call: TRBD2 (6 bases). The ends were cut back, 0 bases at V and 2 bases at J, with 10 bases in the middle. There are 16 residues in the CDR3. Per the germline V gene, CDR1 is KGHSH and CDR2 is LQKENI. Here the CDR3 DNA reads TGTGCCAGCTCACCACCGGGACTCTCCAACACCGGGGAGCTGTTTTTT. Translation gives CASSPPGLSNTGELFF.

V and J are TRBV7-2 and TRBJ1-1, with 7 bases matching TRBD1. This CDR3 is built from 14 residues. Germline V gives CDR1 SGHTA, CDR2 FQGNSA. V gave up 7 bases and J gave up 4 bases; unmatched junction bases: 9. The CDR3 is CASTNQQGSTEAFF. The CDR3 DNA reads as TGTGCCAGCACCAACCAACAGGGGAGCACTGAAGCTTTCTTT.

This sequence joins TRBV4-3 and TRBJ2-3, with TRBD2 matching 11 bases. V was pared by 4 bases and J by 7 bases, with 10 bases of the junction left unmatched. From germline, CDR1 is LGHNA and CDR2 YSLEER. This CDR3 contains 16 residues. As DNA, the CDR3 is TGCGCCAGCAGCCCGGGAACTAGCGGGAGACTCAATACGCAGTATTTT. Translated: CASSPGTSGRLNTQYF.

The chain is built from TRBV11-2 and TRBJ1-1, with D possibly matching TRBD1 (6 bases). The CDR3 spans 14 residues. Germline V lookup: CDR1 SGHAT, CDR2 FQNNGV. Between the trimmed V and J ends, which lost 6 bases and 6 bases, there was a span of 17 bases. The DNA for the CDR3 is TGTGCCAGCAGATCCTCCAAGGCAGGGGCTGAAGCTTTCTTT. Encoded protein: CASRSSKAGAEAFF.

This clonotype appeared a few times. The V call is TRBV3-1, the J call TRBJ1-1; the D is unclear. Trimming cost V 8 bases and J 0 bases, with 7 bases left between them. CDR1 and CDR2 from the germline V gene are LGHDT and YNNKEL (reference sequence). CDR3 length: 12 amino acids. In DNA, the CDR3 is TGTGCCAGCTCAGTGATGAACACTGAAGCTTTCTTT. It is translated as CASSVMNTEAFF.

This clonotype was counted many times. V is TRBV29-1 and J is TRBJ2-5; D unclear. Germline CDR1 is SQVTM and CDR2 is ANQGSEA. CDR3 size: 13 residues. Deletions cut 2 bases from V and 5 bases from J, with 12 bases between. The CDR3 bases are TGCAGCGTTGAACGAGGACGTTGGGAGACCCAGTACTTC. It specifies CSVERGRWETQYF. The variable domain in full, completed from reference TRBV29-1 and TRBJ2-5, reads SAVISQKPSRDICQRGTSLTIQCQVDSQVTMMFWYRQQPGQSLTLIATANQGSEATYESGFVIDKFPISRPNLTFSTLTVSNMSPEDSSIYLCSVERGRWETQYFGPGTRLLVL.

The V and J genes are TRBV7-9 and TRBJ2-1, with 8 bases aligning to TRBD2. Germline loops: CDR1 SEHNR, CDR2 FQNEAQ (reference sequence). The CDR3 is 15 residues long. With V trimmed by 5 bases and J by 1 base, 4 bases remained unmatched. CDR3 nucleotide sequence: TGTGCCAGCAGCCCACGACTAGCGTCCTACAATGAGCAGTTCTTC. Translating gives CASSPRLASYNEQFF.

The chain uses TRBV5-4 and TRBJ1-4; perhaps TRBD1 as D (5 bases). This CDR3 is built from 14 residues. Between the trimmed V and J ends, which lost 4 bases and 8 bases, there was a span of 15 bases. From germline, CDR1 is SGHNT and CDR2 YYREEE (reference sequence). The CDR3 nucleotides read TGTGCCAGCAGCCGAGATCAGGGTGGGGAAAAACTGTTTTTT. Its translation is CASSRDQGGEKLFF. Full variable domain (outside the CDR3, taken from reference TRBV5-4 and TRBJ1-4): ETGVTQSPTHLIKTRGQQVTLRCSSQSGHNTVSWYQQALGQGPQFIFQYYREEENGRGNFPPRFSGLQFPNYSSELNVNALELDDSALYLCASSRDQGGEKLFFGSGTQLSVL.

This clonotype was observed a few times. The J gene is TRBJ1-2, the V gene TRBV5-1; D call uncertain. The germline gives CDR1 SGHRS, CDR2 YFSETQ. Trimming stripped 4 bases from V and 5 bases from J, with 27 bases between. CDR3 length: 18 residues. The DNA of the CDR3 is TGCGCCAGCAGCGTCAGTACCAACGCCGCGGGCGTGATTTATGGCTACACCTTC. It codes for CASSVSTNAAGVIYGYTF.

Many counts were recorded for this clonotype. The J gene is TRBJ1-2, the V gene TRBV5-1, with D hard to call. CDR1 and CDR2 from the germline V gene are SGHRS and YFSETQ. The V gene lost 4 bases and the J gene lost 0 bases, with 10 bases spanning the gap. The CDR3 totals 14 residues. The CDR3 spells CASSPQGPNYGYTF. In DNA form, the CDR3 reads TGCGCCAGCAGCCCCCAAGGACCTAACTATGGCTACACCTTC.

The chain uses TRBV5-1 and TRBJ1-2; maybe TRBD1 (6 bases). The length of the CDR3 is 13 residues. CDR1 SGHRS and CDR2 YFSETQ come from the germline V gene. V gave up 2 bases and J gave up 4 bases, with 9 bases separating them. The CDR3 reads CASSFRGAYGYTF. For the CDR3, the DNA is TGCGCCAGCAGCTTCCGGGGGGCCTATGGCTACACCTTC.

CDR3 protein: CASRTGGHNEQFF. The CDR3 DNA is TGTGCCAGCAGGACAGGGGGGCACAATGAGCAGTTCTTC. This sequence joins TRBV6-2 or TRBV6-3 and TRBJ2-1, with 9 bases aligning to TRBD1. The V gene end was trimmed by 6 bases and the J gene end by 5 bases; junction bases not matched to a gene: 2. The CDR3 runs to 13 residues. Germline loops: CDR1 MNHEY, CDR2 SVGEGT.